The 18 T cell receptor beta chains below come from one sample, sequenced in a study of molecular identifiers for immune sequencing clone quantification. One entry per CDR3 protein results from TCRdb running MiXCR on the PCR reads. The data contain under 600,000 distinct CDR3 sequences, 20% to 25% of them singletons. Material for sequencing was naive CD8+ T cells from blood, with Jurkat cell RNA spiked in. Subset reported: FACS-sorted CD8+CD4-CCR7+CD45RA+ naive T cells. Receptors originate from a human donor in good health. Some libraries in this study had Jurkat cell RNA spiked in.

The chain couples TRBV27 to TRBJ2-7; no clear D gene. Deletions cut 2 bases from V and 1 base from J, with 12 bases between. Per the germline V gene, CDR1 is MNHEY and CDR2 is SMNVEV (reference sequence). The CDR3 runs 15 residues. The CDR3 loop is CASSLAPDGSYEQYF. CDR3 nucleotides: TGTGCCAGCAGTTTAGCCCCGGACGGATCCTACGAGCAGTACTTC.

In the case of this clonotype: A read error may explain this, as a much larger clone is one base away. The CDR3 spells CSARSREDEQYF. The CDR3, as DNA: TGCAGTGCTAGGTCGCGGGAGGACGAGCAGTACTTC. V usage is TRBV20-1 and J usage is TRBJ2-7; TRBD2 agrees at 8 bases. The CDR3 sequence is 12 residues long. Unmatched junction bases numbered 3, after V lost 3 bases and J lost 5 bases. Germline loops: CDR1 DFQATT, CDR2 SNEGSKA (reference sequence).

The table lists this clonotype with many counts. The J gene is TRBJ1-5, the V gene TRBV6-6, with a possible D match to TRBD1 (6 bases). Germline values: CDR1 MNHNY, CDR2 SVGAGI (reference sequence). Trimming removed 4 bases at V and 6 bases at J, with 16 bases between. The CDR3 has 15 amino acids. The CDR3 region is CASSWDTQSSQPQHF. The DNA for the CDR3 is TGTGCCAGCAGTTGGGACACCCAATCCAGTCAGCCCCAGCATTTT.

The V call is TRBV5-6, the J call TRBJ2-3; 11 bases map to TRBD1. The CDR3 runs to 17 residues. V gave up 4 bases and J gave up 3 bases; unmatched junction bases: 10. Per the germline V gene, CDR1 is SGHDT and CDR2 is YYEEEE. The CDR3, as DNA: TGTGCCAGCAGCCAGGGACAGGGGGTATATGATACAGATACGCAGTATTTT. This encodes CASSQGQGVYDTDTQYF.

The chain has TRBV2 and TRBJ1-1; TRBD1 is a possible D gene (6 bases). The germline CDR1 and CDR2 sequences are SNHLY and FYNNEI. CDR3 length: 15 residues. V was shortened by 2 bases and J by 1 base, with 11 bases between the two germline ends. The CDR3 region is CASSESTGPNTEAFF. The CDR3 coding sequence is TGTGCCAGCAGTGAATCGACAGGCCCGAACACTGAAGCTTTCTTT.

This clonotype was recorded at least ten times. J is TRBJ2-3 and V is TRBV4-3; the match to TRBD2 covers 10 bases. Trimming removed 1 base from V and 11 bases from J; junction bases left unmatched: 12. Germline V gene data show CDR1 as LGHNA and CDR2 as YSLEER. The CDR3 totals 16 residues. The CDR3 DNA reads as TGCGCCAGCAGCCAAGGGGGGCTAGCGGGAGCGTTCAGGCAGTATTTT. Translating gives CASSQGGLAGAFRQYF.

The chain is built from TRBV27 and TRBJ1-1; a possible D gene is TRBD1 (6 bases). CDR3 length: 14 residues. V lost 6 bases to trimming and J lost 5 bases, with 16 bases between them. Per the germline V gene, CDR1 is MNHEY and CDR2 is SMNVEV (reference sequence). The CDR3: CASRLGGGATEAFF. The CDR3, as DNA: TGTGCCAGCAGGCTAGGGGGAGGGGCGACTGAAGCTTTCTTT.

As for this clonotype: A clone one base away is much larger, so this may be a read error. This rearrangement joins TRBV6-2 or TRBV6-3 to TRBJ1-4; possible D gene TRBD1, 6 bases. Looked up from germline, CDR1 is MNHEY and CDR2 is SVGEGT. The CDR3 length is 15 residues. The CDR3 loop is CASSNRQATNGKLFF. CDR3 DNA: TGTGCCAGCAGCAATCGACAGGCAACTAATGGAAAACTGTTTTTT.

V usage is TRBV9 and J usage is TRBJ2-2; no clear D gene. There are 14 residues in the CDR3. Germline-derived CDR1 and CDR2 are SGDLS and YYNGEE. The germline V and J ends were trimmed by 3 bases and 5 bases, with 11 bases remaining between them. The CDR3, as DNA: TGTGCCAGCAGCGATGGCTTAAGAACCGGGGAGCTGTTTTTT. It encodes CASSDGLRTGELFF.

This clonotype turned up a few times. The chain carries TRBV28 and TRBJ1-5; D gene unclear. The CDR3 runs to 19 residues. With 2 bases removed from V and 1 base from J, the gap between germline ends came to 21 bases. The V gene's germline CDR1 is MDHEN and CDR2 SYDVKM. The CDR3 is CASSLTPTGREGSNQPQHF. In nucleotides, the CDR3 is TGTGCCAGCAGTTTAACCCCTACTGGAAGGGAAGGGAGCAATCAGCCCCAGCATTTT.

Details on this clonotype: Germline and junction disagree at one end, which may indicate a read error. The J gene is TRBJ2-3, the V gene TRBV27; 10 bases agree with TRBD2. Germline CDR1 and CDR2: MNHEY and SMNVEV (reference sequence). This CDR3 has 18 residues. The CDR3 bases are TGTGTCAGCAGTTCTTTCCTCCTAGCGGGGGCAAGCACAGATACGCAGTATTTT. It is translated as CVSSSFLLAGASTDTQYF.

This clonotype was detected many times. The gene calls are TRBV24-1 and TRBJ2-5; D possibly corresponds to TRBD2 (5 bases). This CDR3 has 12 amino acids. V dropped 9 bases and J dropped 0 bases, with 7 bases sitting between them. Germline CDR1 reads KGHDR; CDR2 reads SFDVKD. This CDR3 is CATQDYQETQYF. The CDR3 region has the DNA TGTGCCACCCAGGACTACCAAGAGACCCAGTACTTC.

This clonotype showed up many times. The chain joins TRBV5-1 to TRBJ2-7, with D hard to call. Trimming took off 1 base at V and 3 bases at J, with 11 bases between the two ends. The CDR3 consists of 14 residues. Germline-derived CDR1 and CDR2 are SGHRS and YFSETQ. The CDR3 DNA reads TGCGCCAGCAGCTTGACAGTGGTTGACTACGAGCAGTACTTC. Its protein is CASSLTVVDYEQYF.

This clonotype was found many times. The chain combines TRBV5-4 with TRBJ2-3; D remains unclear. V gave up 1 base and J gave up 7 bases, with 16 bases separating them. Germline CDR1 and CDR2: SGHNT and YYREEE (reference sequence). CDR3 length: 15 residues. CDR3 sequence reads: CASSLCRLLGNTQYF. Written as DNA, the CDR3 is TGTGCCAGCAGCTTGTGCCGTTTATTAGGAAATACGCAGTATTTT. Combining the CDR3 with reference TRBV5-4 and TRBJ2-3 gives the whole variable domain ETGVTQSPTHLIKTRGQQVTLRCSSQSGHNTVSWYQQALGQGPQFIFQYYREEENGRGNFPPRFSGLQFPNYSSELNVNALELDDSALYLCASSLCRLLGNTQYFGPGTRLTVL.

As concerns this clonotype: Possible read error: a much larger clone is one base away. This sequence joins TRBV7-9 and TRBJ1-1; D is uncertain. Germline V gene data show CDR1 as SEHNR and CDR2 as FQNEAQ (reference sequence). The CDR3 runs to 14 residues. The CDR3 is CASSLVPGNTEALF. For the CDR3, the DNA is TGTGCCAGCAGCTTAGTCCCTGGCAACACTGAAGCTCTCTTT.

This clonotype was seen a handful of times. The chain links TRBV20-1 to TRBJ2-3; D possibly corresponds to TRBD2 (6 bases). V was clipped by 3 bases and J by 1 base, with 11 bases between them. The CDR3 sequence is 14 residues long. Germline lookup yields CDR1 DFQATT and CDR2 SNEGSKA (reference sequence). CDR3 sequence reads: CSARSRERTDTQYF. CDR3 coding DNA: TGCAGTGCTAGGTCACGGGAGCGCACAGATACGCAGTATTTT.

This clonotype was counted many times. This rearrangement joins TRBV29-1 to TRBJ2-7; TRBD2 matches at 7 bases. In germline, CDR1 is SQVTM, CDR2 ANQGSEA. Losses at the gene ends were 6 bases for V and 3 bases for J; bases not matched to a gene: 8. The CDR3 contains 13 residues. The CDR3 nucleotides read TGCAGCGTCCCCTCTTCTAGCGGCTACGAGCAGTACTTC. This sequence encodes CSVPSSSGYEQYF.

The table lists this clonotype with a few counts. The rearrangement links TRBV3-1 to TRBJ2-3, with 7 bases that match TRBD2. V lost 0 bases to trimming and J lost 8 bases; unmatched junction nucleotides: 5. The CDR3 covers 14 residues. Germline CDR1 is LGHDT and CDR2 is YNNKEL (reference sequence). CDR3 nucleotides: TGTGCCAGCAGCCAAGAATGGGGGGGAGGTACGCAGTATTTT. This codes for CASSQEWGGGTQYF.